This TCR beta chain is from a study of PD-L1 blockade in urothelial cancer. At the level of the study: Most patients, about 90% of the roughly 29, were males with bladder-origin cancer. Prior regimens of chemotherapy numbered 0 to 3 per patient.

Specified time point: peripheral blood 6 weeks after treatment start. Study-wide results and caveats: A pretreatment blood TCR clonality that fell below the median predicted better progression-free and overall survival. Larger 3-week expansion of tumor-associated blood clones was seen in durable-benefit patients.

Clones were read by immunoSEQ multiplex PCR, and TCRdb kept only the in-frame ones, dropping some. The table lists about 41,000 clones, around 84% of them singletons. In the case of this clone: Antigen specificity is unknown.

Germline lookup yields CDR1 SGHDT and CDR2 YYEEEE. The CDR3 runs to 15 residues. Trimming left V 4 bases short and J 2 bases short, with 14 bases between. The sample in question was PBMCs, obtained around atezolizumab (anti-PD-L1) treatment. This TCR was recovered from an older man with urothelial cancer. J is TRBJ2-3 and V is TRBV5-6; no clear D gene. In nucleotides, the CDR3 is TGTGCCAGCAGCCCAGTGTTCGCCCTCACAGATACGCAGTATTTT. Protein: CASSPVFALTDTQYF.